Below, 5 T cell receptor beta chains from the same sample are listed, as sequenced in a study of T cell responses to AZD1222 COVID-19 vaccine. Repertoires were generated with immunoSEQ multiplex PCR, while TCRdb's copy carries only in-frame clones and drops some. The sample has over 130,000 clones, roughly 90% seen once. The sample was peripheral blood, taken 28 days after the second AZD1222 dose. These receptors all stem from an adult who received the AZD1222 COVID-19 vaccine.

Only one count was recorded for this clone. The rearrangement links TRBV6-1 to TRBJ2-7; no firm D call. Germline assignment: CDR1 MNHNS and CDR2 SASEGT. Trimming pared 0 bases from V and 4 bases from J, leaving 1 base between. The CDR3 sequence is 11 residues long. This chain's CDR3 is CASSEAYEQYV. For the CDR3, the DNA is TGTGCCAGCAGTGAAGCTTACGAGCAGTACGTC.

This sequence joins TRBV10-3 and TRBJ1-5, with a tentative D call TRBD1 (6 bases). CDR1 is ENHRY and CDR2 is SYGVKD in the germline V gene. The CDR3 is made up of 12 amino acids. The ends were cut back, 6 bases at V and 9 bases at J, with 12 bases in the middle. The CDR3 reads CAISPTGLPQHF. CDR3 nucleotide sequence: TGTGCCATCAGCCCTACAGGGTTGCCCCAGCATTTT.

The V call is TRBV29-1, the J call TRBJ1-5; D is possibly TRBD1 (6 bases). V lost 3 bases, J lost 11 bases, and 14 bases lay in between. Per the germline V gene, CDR1 is SQVTM and CDR2 is ANQGSEA. The CDR3 has 12 amino acids. DNA of the CDR3: TGCAGCGTTGATGCGGGGGAGGGGGCCCAGCATTTT. Protein sequence: CSVDAGEGAQHF.

This chain uses TRBV28 with TRBJ2-7, with TRBD1 matching 7 bases. The V gene's germline CDR1 is MDHEN and CDR2 SYDVKM. J lost 1 base, V lost 9 bases, and 6 bases had no gene match. The CDR3 covers 13 residues. CDR3 protein: CASAGTVSYEQYV. CDR3 coding DNA: TGTGCCAGTGCCGGGACAGTATCCTACGAGCAGTACGTC.

V usage is TRBV5-4 and J usage is TRBJ1-1; no clear D. From germline, CDR1 is SGHNT and CDR2 YYREEE (reference sequence). The CDR3 runs 14 residues. V lost 0 bases and J 1 base, leaving 7 bases between the germline ends. Written as DNA, the CDR3 is TGTGCCAGCAGCTTGGATTCACAGAACACTGAAGCTTTCTTT. The encoded protein is CASSLDSQNTEAFF.